Sequencing of this TCR beta chain was carried out in a study of blood T cell repertoires in COVID-19. Overall study: Acute-phase and convalescent COVID-19 samples originated in the United States, Italy and Spain. Nucleic acid was either cDNA or gDNA, and it came from T cells, B-cell-depleted T cells, or PBMCs.

A single count supports this clone. The V gene's germline CDR1 is ENHRY and CDR2 SYGVKD. The germline V and J ends were trimmed by 4 bases and 3 bases, with 7 bases remaining between them. The CDR3 runs 14 residues. In the authors' workflow: Researchers report that nucleated cell counts were estimated from reference gene primer amplification. Only in-frame clones appear in the TCRdb table, and some are missing; sequencing was by immunoSEQ multiplex PCR. The DNA was the basis for D and trimming; V, J and clone size are from that table. Of approximately 150,000 clones listed, 82% are singletons. The specimen was peripheral blood. The receptor's source is a human donor with acute or convalescent COVID-19. The donor label of this sample is uncertain. The chain employs TRBV10-3 and TRBJ1-6; D might be TRBD1 (6 bases). CDR3 loop: CAISGGHYNSPLHF. The CDR3, as DNA: TGTGCCATCAGTGGGGGACACTATAATTCACCCCTCCACTTT.